This TCR beta chain is from a study of T cell responses to AZD1222 COVID-19 vaccine. Overall study: Second doses were pooled across both intervals (about 4 or about 12 weeks).

Germline V gives CDR1 SGHAT, CDR2 FQNNGV. The CDR3 totals 14 residues. V was pared by 5 bases and J by 1 base, with 3 bases of the junction left unmatched. This table comes from immunoSEQ multiplex PCR, and its TCRdb copy is limited to in-frame clones, with some not included. The sample consists of about 83,000 clones, around 88% of them appearing once. The receptor comes from an adult in good health. The chain carries TRBV11-2 and TRBJ1-1; the match to TRBD1 covers 8 bases. The source material was peripheral blood, sampled on day 0 of AZD1222 vaccination. CDR3 in amino acids: CASSRGQGNTEAFF. In nucleotides, the CDR3 is TGTGCCAGCAGCCGAGGACAGGGGAACACTGAAGCTTTCTTT.